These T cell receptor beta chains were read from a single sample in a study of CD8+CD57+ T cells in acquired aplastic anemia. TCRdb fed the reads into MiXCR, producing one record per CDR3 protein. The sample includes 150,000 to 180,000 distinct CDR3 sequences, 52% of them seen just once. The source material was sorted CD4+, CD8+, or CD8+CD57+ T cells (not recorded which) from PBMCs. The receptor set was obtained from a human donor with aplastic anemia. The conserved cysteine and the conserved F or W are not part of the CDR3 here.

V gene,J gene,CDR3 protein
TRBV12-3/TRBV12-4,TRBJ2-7,ASRPRGSWDEQY
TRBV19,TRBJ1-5,ASSTEPRGYSNQPQH
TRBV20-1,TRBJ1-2,SAPPQGPNYGYT
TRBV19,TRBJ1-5,ASSNRVGVSSYGQPQH
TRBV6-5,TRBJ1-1,ASSYSYRNNTEAF
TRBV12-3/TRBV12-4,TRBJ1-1,ASSTGGVEAF
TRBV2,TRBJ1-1,ASSELGFQGPEAF
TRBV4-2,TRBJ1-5,ASSQEVGGAKQPQH
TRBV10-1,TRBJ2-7,ASSEIEGAYEQY
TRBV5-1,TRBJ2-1,ASSLVGETYNEQF
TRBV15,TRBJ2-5,ATITSGGGAGGETQY
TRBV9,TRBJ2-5,ASSSSGGTQETQY
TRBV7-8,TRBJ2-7,ASSKRASGGAYEQY
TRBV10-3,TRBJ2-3,AISEYLSQGTDTRY
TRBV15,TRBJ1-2,ATSRALGGVGGGYT
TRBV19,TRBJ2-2,ASSIGTGNTGELF
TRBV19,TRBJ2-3,ASRARGAGITDTQY
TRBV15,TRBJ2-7,ATSEYRGRGEQY
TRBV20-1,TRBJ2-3,SAGTGGSTDTQY
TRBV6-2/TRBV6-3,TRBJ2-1,ASSYVGTSGGQF
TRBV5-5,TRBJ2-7,ASRSGTGIMYEQY
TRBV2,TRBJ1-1,ASFSITEAF
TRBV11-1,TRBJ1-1,ASSAGQPTTEAF
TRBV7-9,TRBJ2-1,ASGPGGDNEQF
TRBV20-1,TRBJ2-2,SASSADRGSGELF
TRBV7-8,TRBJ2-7,ASSQTSGRAVQY
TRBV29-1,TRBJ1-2,SVEEGRRYGYT
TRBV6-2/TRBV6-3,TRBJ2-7,ASSPGFSEQY
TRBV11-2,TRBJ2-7,ASSYSTGGREQY
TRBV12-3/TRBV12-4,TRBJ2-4,ASSPSGVIQY
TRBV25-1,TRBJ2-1,ASSGTGGHNEQF
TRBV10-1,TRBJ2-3,ARPSRGLAGGGDTQY
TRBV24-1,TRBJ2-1,ATSDLQGSYNEQF
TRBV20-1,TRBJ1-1,SASQGAIMNTEAF
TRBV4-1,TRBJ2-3,ASSQDSLAGGTDTQY
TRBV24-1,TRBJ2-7,ATSDLAGYEQY
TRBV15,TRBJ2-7,ATSDRTGAYEQY
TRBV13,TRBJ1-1,ASSSGGLNTEAF
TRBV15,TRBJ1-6,ATSSFGTGGSPLH
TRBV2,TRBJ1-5,ASQDRGPNQPQH
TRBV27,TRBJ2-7,ASSHRDRVGEQY
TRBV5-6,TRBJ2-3,ASSFRGGTDTQY
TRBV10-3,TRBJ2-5,AISPPGKQETQY
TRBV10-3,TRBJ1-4,AISQDSPATNEKLF
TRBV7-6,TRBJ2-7,ASSSSPDYEQY